Reported below is one T cell receptor beta chain. Its target is unknown. The data originate from a study of T cell repertoires in cytomegalovirus infection. The overall study: Well-studied HLA-B-restricted epitopes and recently identified HLA-C-restricted epitopes of CMV were both used in the study. Public TCR beta signatures were indicative of both CMV infection and a matching HLA type. Points from the study as a whole: Summed frequency of public TCR beta families distinguished CMV carriers with the relevant HLA. HLA-C-restricted CMV-specific TCR beta clonotypes prevailed in the ex vivo response.

TCRdb analysed the reads with MiXCR anew, one entry per CDR3 protein. This table holds about 900,000 distinct CDR3 sequences, approximately 33% found once. CDR3 length equals 16 residues. Germline CDR1 MDHEN, CDR2 SYDVKM. Trimming shortened V by 6 bases and J by 0 bases, and 16 bases separated the two germline ends. The source was cultured CD8+ T cells from PBMCs, collected from culture after CMV antigen stimulation. This TCR came from a human donor in good health (CMV status not recorded). Some clones in this sample may be carry-over from other donors' samples. The chain uses TRBV28 and TRBJ2-3; D is perhaps TRBD2 (5 bases). CDR3 amino acids: CASRDPKTRSTDTQYF. DNA of the CDR3: TGTGCCAGCAGAGACCCTAAAACTAGAAGCACAGATACGCAGTATTTT. Full variable domain (remainder filled in from reference TRBV28 and TRBJ2-3): DVKVTQSSRYLVKRTGEKVFLECVQDMDHENMFWYRQDPGLGLRLIYFSYDVKMKEKGDIPEGYSVSREKKERFSLILESASTNQTSMYLCASRDPKTRSTDTQYFGPGTRLTVL.